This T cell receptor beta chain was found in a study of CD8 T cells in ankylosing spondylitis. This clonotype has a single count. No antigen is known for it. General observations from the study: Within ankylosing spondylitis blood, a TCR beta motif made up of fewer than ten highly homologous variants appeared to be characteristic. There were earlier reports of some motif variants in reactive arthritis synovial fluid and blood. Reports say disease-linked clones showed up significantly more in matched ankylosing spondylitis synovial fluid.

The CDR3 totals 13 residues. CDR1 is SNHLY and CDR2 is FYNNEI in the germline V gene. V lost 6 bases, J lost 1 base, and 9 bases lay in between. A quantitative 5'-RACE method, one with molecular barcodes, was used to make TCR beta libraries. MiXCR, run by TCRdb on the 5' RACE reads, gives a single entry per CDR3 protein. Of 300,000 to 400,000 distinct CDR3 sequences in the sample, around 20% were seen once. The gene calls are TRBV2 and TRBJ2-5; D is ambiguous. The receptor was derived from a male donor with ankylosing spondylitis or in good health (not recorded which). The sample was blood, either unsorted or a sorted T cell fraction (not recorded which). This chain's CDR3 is CASRAVIQETQYF. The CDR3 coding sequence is TGTGCCAGCAGGGCGGTAATCCAAGAGACCCAGTACTTC.